The 21 T cell receptor beta chains reported below all come from one sample, sequenced in a study of shared clonotypes between healthy human individuals. TCRdb keeps only in-frame clones here, not all; method: immunoSEQ multiplex PCR. The repertoire has approximately 2.1 million clones, approximately 93% of them found once; the top ten carry 0.39%. The specimen was naive CD4+ T cells from PBMCs. The subset denotes: CD45RA+ positively selected. All receptors derive from a man younger than 30 in good health. Some clones in this sample may be carry-over from other donors' samples.

The V call is TRBV9, the J call TRBJ2-1; no reliable D call. The CDR3 sequence is 15 residues long. V was shortened by 5 bases and J by 0 bases, with 12 bases between the two germline ends. Germline CDR1 is SGDLS and CDR2 is YYNGEE. The CDR3: CASRAGWSSYNEQFF. DNA for the CDR3: TGTGCCAGCAGGGCAGGTTGGAGCTCCTACAATGAGCAGTTCTTC.

The V call is TRBV5-1, the J call TRBJ1-2; D not certain. Germline-derived CDR1 and CDR2 are SGHRS and YFSETQ. The CDR3 has 15 amino acids. Trimming pared 3 bases from V and 6 bases from J, leaving 18 bases between. The chain's CDR3 is CASSSYSVPSHGYTF. CDR3 coding DNA: TGCGCCAGCAGCTCCTACTCGGTCCCTTCACATGGCTACACCTTC. Looking up the rest from reference TRBV5-1 and TRBJ1-2 gives the full variable domain: KAGVTQTPRYLIKTRGQQVTLSCSPISGHRSVSWYQQTPGQGLQFLFEYFSETQRNKGNFPGRFSGRQFSNSRSEMNVSTLELGDSALYLCASSSYSVPSHGYTFGSGTRLTVV.

J is TRBJ1-1 and V is TRBV7-9; no clear D. The CDR3 is made up of 13 amino acids. Trimming stripped 4 bases from V and 4 bases from J, with 10 bases between. CDR1 and CDR2 from the germline V gene are SEHNR and FQNEAQ (reference sequence). The CDR3 loop is CASSSPSGTEAFF. The CDR3, as DNA: TGTGCCAGCAGCTCTCCCTCGGGCACTGAAGCTTTCTTT.

The chain combines TRBV7-9 with TRBJ2-1; D is possibly TRBD2 (7 bases). Deletions cut 2 bases from V and 3 bases from J, with 11 bases between. In germline, CDR1 is SEHNR, CDR2 FQNEAQ (reference sequence). The CDR3 is 15 residues long. CDR3 nucleotide sequence: TGTGCCAGCAGCTTAAGGGGGGAGGGCTACAATGAGCAGTTCTTC. It translates to CASSLRGEGYNEQFF. The variable domain in full, completed from reference TRBV7-9 and TRBJ2-1, reads DTGVSQNPRHKITKRGQNVTFRCDPISEHNRLYWYRQTLGQGPEFLTYFQNEAQLEKSRLLSDRFSAERPKGSFSTLEIQRTEQGDSAMYLCASSLRGEGYNEQFFGPGTRLTVL.

This clone was counted a single time. The chain carries TRBV11-3 and TRBJ2-1, with TRBD2 matching over 13 bases. J gave up 9 bases and V 5 bases, and 4 bases lay outside the gene matches. CDR1 and CDR2 (germline): SGHNT, YENEEA. The CDR3 loop spans 14 amino acids. The CDR3, as DNA: TGTGCCAGCAGCATAGGACTAGCGGGAGCTGAGCAGTTCTTC. Translating it yields CASSIGLAGAEQFF.

The rearrangement uses TRBV5-1 and TRBJ1-4, with 11 bases aligning to TRBD1. The CDR3 runs 16 residues. V lost 4 bases and J lost 3; bases outside the gene matches: 5. Per the germline V gene, CDR1 is SGHRS and CDR2 is YFSETQ. In DNA form, the CDR3 reads TGCGCCAGCAGCCCGGGACAGGGGGTTCCTAATGAAAAACTGTTTTTT. Translating gives CASSPGQGVPNEKLFF.

The V call is TRBV30, the J call TRBJ1-6, with unresolved D. Deletions cut 1 base from V and 7 bases from J, with 11 bases between. This CDR3 has 14 residues. Germline V gene sequence: CDR1 GTSNPN, CDR2 SVGIG (reference sequence). The CDR3 protein is CAWSGLVGNSPLHF. The CDR3 DNA reads as TGTGCCTGGAGTGGCCTCGTGGGGAATTCACCCCTCCACTTT.

CDR3: CASSLVRGPSYEQYF. CDR3 DNA: TGTGCCAGCAGCTTAGTTCGCGGGCCCTCCTACGAGCAGTACTTC. This chain joins TRBV11-2 and TRBJ2-7; D possibly corresponds to TRBD2 (5 bases). CDR3 length: 15 residues. In germline, CDR1 is SGHAT, CDR2 FQNNGV. V was clipped by 1 base and J by 0 bases, with 10 bases between them.

The genes are TRBV2 and TRBJ1-1; TRBD1 might be the D (5 bases). Germline V gene sequence: CDR1 SNHLY, CDR2 FYNNEI. The CDR3 is 13 residues long. Trimming removed 8 bases from V and 7 bases from J, with 17 bases in between. CDR3 nucleotide sequence: TGTGCCAGCGGTCGTCGAGGGGTGGATGAAGCTTTCTTT. Its protein is CASGRRGVDEAFF.

The chain uses TRBV25-1 and TRBJ2-3; the match to TRBD2 covers 13 bases. The germline gives CDR1 MGHDK, CDR2 SYGVNS. The ends lost 6 bases at V and 4 bases at J; junction bases unmatched: 7. The CDR3 is 16 amino acids. The CDR3 DNA is TGTGCCAGCAGCCGGACTAGCGGGAGTGGGGCAGATACGCAGTATTTT. Its translation is CASSRTSGSGADTQYF.

The rearrangement uses TRBV5-1 and TRBJ2-7; 9 positions match TRBD2. The CDR3 sequence is 16 residues long. With 0 bases clipped from V and 6 bases from J, the junction kept 10 bases outside the gene matches. From germline, CDR1 is SGHRS and CDR2 YFSETQ. Here the CDR3 DNA reads TGCGCCAGCAGCTTGGGCTTACTAGCGGGTATCGGCGAGCAGTACTTC. This sequence encodes CASSLGLLAGIGEQYF.

V usage is TRBV7-9 and J usage is TRBJ2-3; 9 nucleotides agree with TRBD1. CDR3 length equals 16 residues. Germline CDR1 is SEHNR and CDR2 is FQNEAQ (reference sequence). V trimming: 5 bases; J trimming: 3 bases; junction bases outside the gene matches: 9. The CDR3 DNA reads as TGTGCCAGCAGCACCTCCGGGACAGGGAGGACAGATACGCAGTATTTT. Translating gives CASSTSGTGRTDTQYF. The whole variable domain, filled in from reference TRBV7-9 and TRBJ2-3, reads DTGVSQNPRHKITKRGQNVTFRCDPISEHNRLYWYRQTLGQGPEFLTYFQNEAQLEKSRLLSDRFSAERPKGSFSTLEIQRTEQGDSAMYLCASSTSGTGRTDTQYFGPGTRLTVL.

This clone was seen a single time. The chain recombines TRBV7-9 with TRBJ1-1; possibly TRBD1 for D (5 bases). The CDR3 spans 15 residues. Per the germline V gene, CDR1 is SEHNR and CDR2 is FQNEAQ (reference sequence). V was shortened by 1 base and J by 8 bases, with 17 bases between the two germline ends. The CDR3 DNA follows: TGTGCCAGCAGCTTAGGCGGGGAAGGGGCTGGGGAAGCTTTCTTT. This codes for CASSLGGEGAGEAFF.

The V and J genes are TRBV4-1 and TRBJ2-6, with TRBD1 as a possible D gene (6 bases). CDR3 size: 16 residues. The V gene lost 1 base and the J gene lost 2 bases, with 9 bases spanning the gap. Germline V gene lookup returns CDR1 MGHRA and CDR2 YSYEKL. CDR3 DNA sequence: TGCGCCAGCAGCCAAGGGACAGCTCCTGGGGCCAACGTCCTGACTTTC. Translation: CASSQGTAPGANVLTF.

The table lists this clone with a few counts. Other DNA sequences in the sample encode the same CDR3. This chain links TRBV12-5 with TRBJ1-1; unclear D gene. Germline values: CDR1 LGHNT, CDR2 FRNRAP. The length of the CDR3 is 13 residues. Trimming left V 6 bases short and J 0 bases short, with 8 bases between. The CDR3 sequence is CASGLGLNTEAFF. The CDR3 bases are TGTGCTAGTGGCTTAGGGTTGAACACTGAAGCTTTCTTT.

In this sample, this clone turned up once. The chain carries TRBV11-2 and TRBJ2-5; no definite D call. The CDR3 length is 15 residues. V was trimmed by 1 base and J by 5 bases, leaving 14 bases between them. CDR1 and CDR2 (germline): SGHAT, FQNNGV. The CDR3: CASSLGALPTETQYF. For the CDR3, the DNA is TGTGCCAGCAGCTTAGGAGCCTTGCCGACGGAGACCCAGTACTTC.

This chain uses TRBV5-1 with TRBJ1-4; D perhaps matches TRBD1 (5 bases). This CDR3 is built from 13 residues. Germline values: CDR1 SGHRS, CDR2 YFSETQ. The ends were cut back, 3 bases at V and 8 bases at J, with 11 bases in the middle. CDR3 residues: CASSWGLREKLFF. The CDR3 coding sequence is TGCGCCAGCAGCTGGGGGTTGCGGGAAAAACTGTTTTTT.

The chain combines TRBV4-2 with TRBJ1-1, with TRBD1 as a possible D gene (5 bases). Germline CDR1 reads LGHNA; CDR2 reads YNFKEQ. Trimming left V 4 bases short and J 0 bases short, with 9 bases between. This CDR3 is 14 amino acids long. Written as DNA, the CDR3 is TGTGCCAGCAGCCGGGGACGGTTGAACACTGAAGCTTTCTTT. It translates to CASSRGRLNTEAFF.

In this sample, this clone turned up once. The chain recombines TRBV18 with TRBJ2-7, with TRBD1 as a possible D gene (6 bases). Germline assignment: CDR1 KGHSH and CDR2 LQKENI. The CDR3 totals 13 residues. V lost 2 bases and J lost 7, with 12 bases in between. Here the CDR3 reads CASSPYPQGEQYF. CDR3 coding DNA: TGTGCCAGCTCACCATACCCACAGGGTGAGCAGTACTTC. Looking up the rest from reference TRBV18 and TRBJ2-7 gives the full variable domain: NAGVMQNPRHLVRRRGQEARLRCSPMKGHSHVYWYRQLPEEGLKFMVYLQKENIIDESGMPKERFSAEFPKEGPSILRIQQVVRGDSAAYFCASSPYPQGEQYFGPGTRLTVT.

The chain joins TRBV4-1 to TRBJ2-7; TRBD2 matches at 9 bases. The trim removed 4 bases at V and 5 bases at J, leaving 15 bases unmatched. The CDR3 contains 17 residues. CDR1 and CDR2 (germline): MGHRA, YSYEKL. This CDR3 reads CASSPQRSVAGEDEQYF. In DNA, the CDR3 is TGCGCCAGCAGCCCACAGCGCAGTGTAGCGGGAGAGGACGAGCAGTACTTC.

This clone showed up just once. The chain recombines TRBV5-1 with TRBJ2-5, with 10 bases identical to TRBD2. The V gene's germline CDR1 is SGHRS and CDR2 YFSETQ. This CDR3 region has 15 residues. Unmatched junction bases numbered 7, after V lost 7 bases and J lost 1 base. CDR3 coding DNA: TGCGCCAGCTCTAACGGACTAGCGGTCCAAGAGACCCAGTACTTC. As protein: CASSNGLAVQETQYF.